The clone carrying this TCR beta chain was seen a single time. V lost 5 bases, J lost 7 bases, and 17 bases lay in between. The CDR3 runs to 15 residues. Germline CDR1 SEHNR, CDR2 FQNEAQ (reference sequence). These data originate in a study of control samples from healthy donors and cancer patients. Only in-frame clones appear in the TCRdb table, and some are missing; sequencing was by immunoSEQ multiplex PCR. The sample lists some 150,000 clones, approximately 92% seen once, with approximately 4% in the top ten. Material for sequencing was blood. The chain has TRBV7-9 and TRBJ1-4, with a possible D match to TRBD1 (6 bases). The receptor's source is a woman aged 55-70 years in good health. The CDR3, as DNA: TGTGCCAGCAGCCCTGGACAGTCTCTGGGTGAAAAACTGTTTTTT. It specifies CASSPGQSLGEKLFF.